Listed here are 15 T cell receptor beta chains from one sample, sequenced in a study of blood T cells in healthy people across ages. The authors ran a second PCR of 7 to 11 cycles using a sample-barcoded 5' primer and a J-beta primer mix. TCRdb used MiXCR to reprocess the 5' RACE reads, holding one entry per CDR3 protein. The repertoire holds roughly 800,000 distinct CDR3 sequences, with more than 45% as singletons. Sample: blood. Source of these receptors: a man younger than 45 in good health.

This clonotype appeared a single time. The V gene is TRBV2, the J gene TRBJ2-3, with a weak D call TRBD2 (5 bases). This CDR3 contains 14 residues. V lost 8 bases and J lost 1, with 13 bases in between. Germline loops: CDR1 SNHLY, CDR2 FYNNEI. The CDR3 is CASDEGSRTDTQYF. The CDR3 bases are TGTGCCAGCGATGAAGGGAGTCGCACAGATACGCAGTATTTT.

The genes are TRBV6-2 or TRBV6-3 and TRBJ1-5; D gene ambiguous. Trimming removed 7 bases at V and 0 bases at J, with 10 bases between. This CDR3 region has 14 residues. Germline CDR1 is MNHEY and CDR2 is SVGEGT. Written as DNA, the CDR3 is TGTGCCAGCACCGCAGAGTATAGCAATCAGCCCCAGCATTTT. Amino acids: CASTAEYSNQPQHF.

This clonotype came up a few times. This rearrangement joins TRBV11-2 to TRBJ2-1; weak D call: TRBD2 (6 bases). CDR1 SGHAT and CDR2 FQNNGV come from the germline V gene. V was cut by 5 bases and J by 3 bases, with 17 bases left in between. CDR3 length: 16 residues. CDR3 sequence: CASSHLGDFIYNEQFF. The CDR3 region has the DNA TGTGCCAGCAGCCACCTGGGGGACTTTATCTACAATGAGCAGTTCTTC.

The chain combines TRBV2 with TRBJ2-7, with D possibly TRBD1 on 5 matching bases. Germline CDR1 is SNHLY and CDR2 is FYNNEI. The CDR3 contains 18 residues. V gave up 0 bases and J gave up 0 bases, with 18 bases separating them. The CDR3 spells CASSEALGRAISSYEQYF. CDR3 nucleotides: TGTGCCAGCAGTGAAGCGCTTGGCAGGGCCATAAGCTCCTACGAGCAGTACTTC. Drawing the rest from reference TRBV2 and TRBJ2-7, the complete variable domain is EPEVTQTPSHQVTQMGQEVILRCVPISNHLYFYWYRQILGQKVEFLVSFYNNEISEKSEIFDDQFSVERPDGSNFTLKIRSTKLEDSAMYFCASSEALGRAISSYEQYFGPGTRLTVT.

This clonotype occurred a few times. The chain is built from TRBV12-3 or TRBV12-4 and TRBJ2-3, with D possibly being TRBD1 (5 bases). This CDR3 is built from 15 residues. V was pared by 6 bases and J by 2 bases, with 15 bases between. The DNA of the CDR3 is TGTGCCAGCAGCTATAGACAGCTTCTCACAGATACGCAGTATTTT. Its protein is CASSYRQLLTDTQYF.

The V call is TRBV21-1, the J call TRBJ1-2; whether TRBD1, the table's D call, matches the DNA was not checked. TRBV21-1 is a listed pseudogene. The CDR3 spans 16 residues. The CDR3 here is CASTNCSHRRLCGYTF. The CDR3 DNA is TGTGCCAGCACCAATTGCTCGCACCGGCGCCTCTGTGGCTACACCTTC.

This CDR3 is CASSLKEYNEQFF. CDR3 in DNA: TGTGCCAGCAGCTTAAAGGAATACAATGAGCAGTTCTTC. The V gene is TRBV7-8, the J gene TRBJ2-7, with unresolved D. The end of the DNA is better explained by TRBJ2-1, so the J call may be wrong. The CDR3 runs to 13 residues. Germline loops: CDR1 SGHVS, CDR2 FQNEAQ.

This chain links TRBV5-1 with TRBJ2-1; 9 positions match TRBD1. This CDR3 is built from 16 residues. With V trimmed by 4 bases and J by 4 bases, 9 bases remained unmatched. Germline V gene lookup returns CDR1 SGHRS and CDR2 YFSETQ. The CDR3 region is CASSQRTGAAYNEQFF. CDR3 nucleotides: TGCGCCAGCAGCCAACGGACAGGGGCAGCATACAATGAGCAGTTCTTC.

The chain links TRBV25-1 to TRBJ2-1; the match to TRBD1 covers 8 bases. From germline, CDR1 is MGHDK and CDR2 SYGVNS. After removal of 2 bases from V and 9 bases from J, the junction contained 12 bases not matched to a gene. This CDR3 contains 16 residues. CDR3 coding DNA: TGTGCCAGCAGTGAAGTAGGACAGGGACTGGCGCGTGAGCAGTTCTTC. Translated: CASSEVGQGLAREQFF.

There are a few counts of this clonotype. The rearrangement links TRBV20-1 to TRBJ2-4, with D unclear. The J call is uncertain, as TRBJ2-7 better fits the DNA end. CDR3 length: 11 amino acids. CDR1 and CDR2 from the germline V gene are DFQATT and SNEGSKA (reference sequence). The CDR3 coding sequence is TGCAGTGCTCTTATGGTTTACGAGCAGTACTTC. This encodes CSALMVYEQYF.

The V and J genes are TRBV20-1 and TRBJ1-6, with D possibly being TRBD1 (6 bases). Trimming removed 6 bases from V and 7 bases from J, with 7 bases in between. The CDR3 is made up of 11 amino acids. The germline V gene encodes CDR1 DFQATT and CDR2 SNEGSKA (reference sequence). The CDR3 DNA is TGCAGTGCGAGGGGGAATTCACCCCTCCACTTT. Translation gives CSARGNSPLHF.

The chain employs TRBV7-2 and TRBJ2-7; unclear D gene. Per the germline V gene, CDR1 is SGHTA and CDR2 is FQGNSA. Trimming shortened V by 1 base and J by 6 bases, and 10 bases separated the two germline ends. The CDR3 is made up of 13 amino acids. The CDR3 region is CASSLGWGSEQYF. DNA of the CDR3: TGTGCCAGCAGCTTAGGTTGGGGTAGCGAGCAGTACTTC.

The chain carries TRBV27 and TRBJ2-1, with TRBD2 identical over 12 bases. The length of the CDR3 is 17 residues. CDR1 is MNHEY, CDR2 SMNVEV, per germline (reference sequence). The J segment lost 5 bases and the V segment lost 8 bases, leaving 13 bases of the junction unmatched. CDR3 sequence: CASLPRLAGAPNNEQFF. The CDR3 nucleotides read TGTGCCAGCCTACCGAGACTAGCGGGAGCCCCAAACAATGAGCAGTTCTTC.

V is TRBV7-2 and J is TRBJ1-2; D perhaps matches TRBD1 (6 bases). The V end was cut by 2 bases, the J end by 4 bases, with 17 bases between. This CDR3 has 16 residues. Germline V gene lookup returns CDR1 SGHTA and CDR2 FQGNSA. CDR3 protein: CASSLSSLGGFYGYTF. Written as DNA, the CDR3 is TGTGCCAGCAGCTTAAGTTCTCTAGGGGGTTTCTATGGCTACACCTTC.

This clonotype came up a few times. This chain uses TRBV7-2 with TRBJ2-1; the match to TRBD2 covers 8 bases. The CDR3 spans 15 residues. From germline, CDR1 is SGHTA and CDR2 FQGNSA. V dropped 5 bases and J dropped 6; count of bases not matched to a gene: 9. Written as DNA, the CDR3 is TGTGCCAGCAGCCCGATAGCGGGAATGATCAATGAGCAGTTCTTC. It yields the protein CASSPIAGMINEQFF.